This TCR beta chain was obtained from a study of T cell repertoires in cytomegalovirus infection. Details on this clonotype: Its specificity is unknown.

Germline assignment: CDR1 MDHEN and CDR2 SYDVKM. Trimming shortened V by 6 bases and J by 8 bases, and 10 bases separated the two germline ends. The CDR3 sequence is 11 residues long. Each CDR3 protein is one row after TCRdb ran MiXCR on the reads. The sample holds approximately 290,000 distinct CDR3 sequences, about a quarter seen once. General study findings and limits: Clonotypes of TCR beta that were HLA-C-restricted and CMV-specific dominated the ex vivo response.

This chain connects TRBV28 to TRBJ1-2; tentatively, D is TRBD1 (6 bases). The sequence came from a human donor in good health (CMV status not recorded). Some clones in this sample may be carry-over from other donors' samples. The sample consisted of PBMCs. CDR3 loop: CASSSDRGYTF. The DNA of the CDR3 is TGTGCCAGCAGCTCGGACAGAGGCTACACCTTC.